This TCR beta chain was identified during a study of memory CD4+ T cells and cytomegalovirus serostatus (dated by TCRdb to about 2019). General notes on the study: The roughly 33 healthy Belgian adults in the cohort included 9 who were CMV seropositive and roughly 25 who were CMV seronegative. The study sequenced CD4+ memory TCRbeta repertoires of a Belgian cohort with known cytomegalovirus serostatus to replicate a published TCR-based CMV serostatus classifier. The investigation overall reported the following: Of under 200 previously reported CMV-associated TCRbeta sequences, about 68 appeared in the CD4+ memory repertoires, each in one to five individuals. The results were interpreted as suggesting that the CMV-associated TCR signature is largely present in the CD4+ memory repertoire. Only CD4+CD45RO+ memory cells were sequenced, in contrast to the original study, in which naive and memory CD4+ and CD8+ populations were covered. A median bootstrapped AUC of roughly 0.94 with a 95% CI of 0.76-1.00 was achieved on the Belgian cohort by the original-framework classifier. For CMV serostatus prediction, a median bootstrapped AUC of roughly 0.94 was reached with the original framework, and a median bootstrapped AUC of around 0.89 was reached with a US-trained random forest.

V drops 6 bases and J drops 8 bases, leaving 13 bases in between. The germline V gene supplies CDR1 KGHSH and CDR2 LQKENI. There are 13 amino acids in the CDR3, from cysteine to phenylalanine inclusive. The entry retains the CDR3 DNA only, 39 bases that are in frame from base 1. A FACSAria II was used to sort memory CD4+ T cells, defined as single viable CD3+CD4+CD8-CD45RO+ cells. CMV serostatus was determined with a Roche Elecsys assay detecting serum IgG against CMV pp150, pp28, p38 and p52. After the samples were thawed, total CD4+ T cells were enriched through positive selection using CD4 magnetic microbeads. Samples originated from another study that specifically interrogated the CD4+ T cell memory repertoire. Peripheral blood mononuclear cells were isolated and cryopreserved according to standard operating procedures, and serum was kept at -80 degrees C. The staining used CD3-PerCP (BW264/56), CD4-APC (RPA-T4), CD45RO-PE (UCHT1) and CD8-Pacific Orange (3B5) antibodies, and Sytox blue was used to exclude non-viable cells.

Genomic DNA was extracted from sorted cells with the Quick-DNA Microprep Kit. Amplification of TCRbeta DNA was done with the immunoSEQ hsTCRbeta kit, following the protocol from the manufacturer. An Illumina MiSeq instrument was used to sequence the TCRbeta libraries. In the authors' own workflow: Removing out-of-frame sequences left roughly 2.4 million distinct TCRbeta sequences, an average of about 67,000 per individual. Each individual was scored by the count of 164 previously reported CMV-associated TCRbeta sequences and the total productive distinct TCRbeta count. A beta-binomial model was reimplemented in Python, and random forests from scikit-learn, run with default parameters, were trained on data from the US cohort. Classifier performance on the Belgian cohort was reported as the median AUC with percentile confidence intervals calculated over 10,000 bootstrap iterations. TCRdb took this table from immuneACCESS and kept in-frame rearrangements with V and J called. Such tables lack part of the clones; where checked against another copy, unresolved V genes explain under half of the gap, and the rest is unexplained. V and J calls and clone size follow that table, whereas D and trimming were derived from the DNA. The sample data list 50,000 to 65,000 clones, and around 77% of these were observed just once. Nearly 0.9% of the sample goes to the ten largest clones.

Details on this clone: Its antigen has not been determined. The input lacks base qualities; no much larger clone sits a single base away.

The source of this sequence is an adult in good health and CMV-seronegative. The sequence joins TRBV18 to TRBJ1-4; the D gene cannot be named for sure. Sequencing was performed on memory CD4+ T cells from blood. The nucleotide sequence is TGTGCCAGCTCGGGCCAGCGCGAGGAAAAACTGTTTTTT. Translation gives CASSGQREEKLFF.